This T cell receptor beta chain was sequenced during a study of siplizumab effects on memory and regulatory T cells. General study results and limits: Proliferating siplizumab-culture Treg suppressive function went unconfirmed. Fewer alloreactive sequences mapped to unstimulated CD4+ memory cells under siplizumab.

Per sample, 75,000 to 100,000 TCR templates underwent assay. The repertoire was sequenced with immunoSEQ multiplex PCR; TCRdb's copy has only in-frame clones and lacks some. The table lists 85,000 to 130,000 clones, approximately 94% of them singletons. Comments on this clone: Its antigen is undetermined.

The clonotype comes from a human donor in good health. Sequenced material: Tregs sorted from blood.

The CDR3 is CASSYSGAEKTQYF. DNA of the CDR3: TGTGCCAGCAGTTACTCGGGAGCAGAAAAGACCCAGTACTTC. The genes are TRBV6-6 and TRBJ2-5; weak D call: TRBD2 (5 bases). Germline assignment: CDR1 MNHNY and CDR2 SVGAGI (reference sequence). This CDR3 is built from 14 residues. Trimming shortened V by 0 bases and J by 6 bases, and 11 bases separated the two germline ends.